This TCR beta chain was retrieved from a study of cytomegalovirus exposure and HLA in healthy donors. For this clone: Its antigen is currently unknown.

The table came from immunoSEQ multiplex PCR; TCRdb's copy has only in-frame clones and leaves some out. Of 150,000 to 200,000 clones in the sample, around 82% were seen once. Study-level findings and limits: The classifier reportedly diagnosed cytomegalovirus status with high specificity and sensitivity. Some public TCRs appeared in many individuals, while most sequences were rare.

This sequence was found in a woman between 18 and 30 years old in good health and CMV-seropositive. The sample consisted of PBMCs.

CDR3 nucleotide sequence: TGTGCCAGCAGCTCCGACAGGGACACTGAAGCTTTCTTT. It codes for CASSSDRDTEAFF. The chain carries TRBV7-2 and TRBJ1-1, with 7 bases matching TRBD1. J was trimmed by 3 bases and V by 4 bases; bases with no gene match: 2. Germline lookup yields CDR1 SGHTA and CDR2 FQGNSA. The CDR3 contains 13 residues.